This T cell receptor beta chain was captured by sequencing in a study of cytomegalovirus exposure and HLA in healthy donors. General observations from the study: In vitro testing confirmed a few CMV-associated chains as specific for CMV antigens.

Concerning this clone: The antigen remains unidentified.

The length of the CDR3 is 14 residues. V lost 8 bases to trimming and J lost 0 bases, with 12 bases between them. Germline CDR1 reads MNHNS; CDR2 reads SASEGT. The PCR was carried out with 60 Vbeta primers and 13 Jbeta primers. The authors' processing: In a later analysis, some 10 million of 65 million to 80 million unique beta chains occurred in at least two donors. Measured with immunoSEQ multiplex PCR; TCRdb has only the in-frame clones, and not every one. The D gene and trimming were derived from the DNA, and the V and J assignments and clone size from that table. The table lists 85,000 to 120,000 clones, about two thirds of them singletons.

The source is a female donor in good health and CMV-seronegative. V gene TRBV6-1 combines with J gene TRBJ2-3, with TRBD2 as a possible D gene (7 bases). The sample consisted of PBMCs. The CDR3 coding sequence is TGTGCCAGCGAGGGGGGGACTAGCACAGATACGCAGTATTTT. As protein: CASEGGTSTDTQYF.